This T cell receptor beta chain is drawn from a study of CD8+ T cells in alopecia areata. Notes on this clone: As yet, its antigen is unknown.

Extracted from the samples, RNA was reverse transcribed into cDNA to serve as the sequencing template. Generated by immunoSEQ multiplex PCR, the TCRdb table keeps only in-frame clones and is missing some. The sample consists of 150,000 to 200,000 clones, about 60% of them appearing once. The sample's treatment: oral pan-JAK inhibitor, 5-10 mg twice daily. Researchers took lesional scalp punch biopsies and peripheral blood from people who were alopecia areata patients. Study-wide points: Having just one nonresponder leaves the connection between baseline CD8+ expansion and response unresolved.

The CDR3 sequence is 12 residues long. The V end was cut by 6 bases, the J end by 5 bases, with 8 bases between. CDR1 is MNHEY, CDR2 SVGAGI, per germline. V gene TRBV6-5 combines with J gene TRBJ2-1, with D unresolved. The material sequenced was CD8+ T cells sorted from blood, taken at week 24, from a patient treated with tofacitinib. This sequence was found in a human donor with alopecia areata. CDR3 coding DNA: TGTGCCAGCAGCCTTGCGGACAATGAGCAGTTCTTC. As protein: CASSLADNEQFF.